The clone carrying this T cell receptor beta chain was observed many times. A patient was excluded if there was uncontrolled infection, other autoimmune disease, pregnancy or lactation. RNA transcripts served as the template for amplifying TCR beta CDR3 regions. Primed by the HTBI set, a first-round RT-PCR was run on the TCR CDR3. TCRdb re-analysed the multiplex PCR reads in MiXCR, keeping a single row per CDR3 protein. The repertoire consists of 250,000 or so distinct CDR3 sequences, with approximately 14% occurring once and the leading ten covering roughly 15%. This record comes from a study of T cells in Graves' hyperthyroidism and ophthalmopathy. CDR1 and CDR2 (germline): LGHDT, YNNKEL (reference sequence). V was shortened by 5 bases and J by 1 base, with 12 bases between the two germline ends. The length of the CDR3 is 15 residues.

Sequences were obtained from blood. This clonotype was obtained from a middle-aged woman with Graves' hyperthyroidism that later progressed to Graves' ophthalmopathy. The rearrangement uses TRBV3-1 and TRBJ2-1; weak D call: TRBD1 (6 bases). The CDR3 DNA is TGTGCCAGCAGCTTCCCGGACAGTTCCTACAATGAGCAGTTCTTC. Its protein is CASSFPDSSYNEQFF.